This T cell receptor beta chain is from a study of blood T cells in healthy people across ages (dated by TCRdb to between 2015 and 2016). Background for the entire study: Template switching captured roughly one uniquely barcoded TCR beta cDNA molecule per two T cells in model experiments. To avoid experimental bias, donors of different ages were distributed randomly across sequencing lanes. The donors were split into four age groups: young (average about 15 years), middle-aged (over 35), aged (more than 60) and long-lived (approximately 89). Using the same blood draw, the study looked at two additional independent replicas of 1 million unique cDNA reads for two donors, one aged 18 to 30 and the other aged 80 or older. Using deep sequencing normalized with unique cDNA molecular identifiers, the study measured how TCR beta repertoire diversity changes with age.

V sheds 5 bases and J sheds 5 bases, leaving 14 bases between their ends. CDR1 and CDR2, looked up from the germline V gene, are SGHTA and FQGNSA. Including cysteine and phenylalanine, the CDR3 has 14 amino acids. This entry keeps only the CDR3 DNA: 42 bases, framed from base 1. The library came from 5' RACE. Instrument on record: Illumina HiSeq 2500. A second PCR of roughly 7 to 12 cycles was performed with a sample-barcoded 5' primer and a J-beta primer mix. A unique molecular identifier was introduced onto each TCR beta cDNA molecule by a template-switch 5' adaptor carrying 12 random nucleotides. Each sample yielded at least 3 million CDR3-containing paired-end reads. All of the RNA was converted into first-strand cDNA using the Mint cDNA synthesis kit, with a TRBC-specific oligonucleotide serving as the primer. All cDNA was treated with uracil-DNA glycosylase and then went through a first 18-cycle PCR with the universal primers M1SS and BC2_uni_R. Per the original workflow: For normalization, 1 million high-quality reads were randomly selected from each sample, with every read carrying a distinct molecular identifier. Reads with shared molecular identifiers were discarded instead of being binned into consensus sequences. MiTCR, with a Q25 quality threshold and the strictest error-elimination algorithm, was used for CDR3 identification, clonotype clustering and error correction. A nonparametric unseen species model using Euler transformation provided a lower-bound estimate of total TCR beta diversity. The public reads were reanalyzed by TCRdb: fastp trimming at Q25, MiXCR alignment, in-frame beta chains only. For every CDR3 protein sequence, its rows merge into one entry that carries the most common genes and DNA. TCRdb's processing, not the authors', yielded these V and J calls. Present in this sample are 1.5 million to 2 million distinct CDR3 sequences, 28% of which were seen just once. The ten largest clonotypes hold 6.5% to 8.5% of the sample.

In regard to this clonotype: Its cognate antigen has yet to be identified. The record has no base qualities; no much larger clone is one base away.

Study-level results and caveats: The CMV infection status of donors was not known, potentially confounding age-related changes in expanded clonotypes. Compared with the aged group, more naive CD4+ T cells, fewer expanded clones and increased TCR diversity were shown by the long-lived group, suggesting age selection. Estimates of total diversity based on one million sequenced T cells were regarded as lower bounds and as underestimates. As age increased, observed TCR beta diversity per million T cells dropped in a roughly linear way, and a significant reduction was already evident by age 40. Observed TCR beta diversity correlated strongly with the percentage of naive T cells measured by flow cytometry. Since profiling was done on bulk unsorted PBMCs, naive and antigen-experienced compartments could not be conclusively compared.

The roughly 42 donors, aged about 6 to 95 years, were systemically healthy Caucasian individuals from Russia. Each donor gave about 9.2 milliliters of peripheral blood, drawn into EDTA-treated Vacutainer tubes. PBMCs were isolated by Ficoll-Paque density-gradient centrifugation, with at least 6 million obtained per sample. Total RNA was extracted from PBMCs with Trizol reagent, with at least 5.5 micrograms obtained per sample. The percentages of naive CD45RAhigh/CD27high T cells were determined by flow cytometry on a PBMC aliquot from every donor. The sequence derives from a woman under 40 in good health. The sequence joins TRBV7-2 to TRBJ2-3, with a weak D call of TRBD2 (6 bases match). Material: blood. The CDR3 in this case is CASSDVWRGDTQYF. The bases are TGTGCCAGCAGCGATGTCTGGCGGGGAGATACGCAGTATTTT.